This is a list of T cell receptor beta chains from one sample in a study of tumour-infiltrating T cells in Burkitt lymphoma. Sequencing used immunoSEQ multiplex PCR; TCRdb keeps in-frame clones, though not all of them. The sample records 13,000 to 15,000 clones, about 75% being singletons. The sequenced sample consisted of tumor tissue. Receptors were obtained from a human donor with diffuse large B-cell lymphoma. The CDR3 runs from the conserved cysteine through the conserved F or W. D genes are given only for firm matches.

j_gene: TRBJ2-5
v_gene: TRBV7-2
d_gene: TRBD2
CDR3aa: CASSFIPGGETQYF

j_gene: TRBJ1-4
v_gene: TRBV19
d_gene: .
CDR3aa: CASTSGVNEKLFF

j_gene: TRBJ2-2
v_gene: TRBV5-1
d_gene: .
CDR3aa: CASSLDVTGELFF

j_gene: TRBJ1-2
v_gene: TRBV5-1
d_gene: TRBD1
CDR3aa: CASKGRQGAYSYTF

j_gene: TRBJ2-7
v_gene: TRBV27
d_gene: TRBD2
CDR3aa: CASSLSILAGAYEQYF

j_gene: TRBJ1-2
v_gene: TRBV28
d_gene: .
CDR3aa: CASSWGGAGDGYTF

j_gene: TRBJ1-5
v_gene: TRBV10-3
d_gene: TRBD1
CDR3aa: CAISERQGDNQPQHF

j_gene: TRBJ1-2
v_gene: TRBV27
d_gene: .
CDR3aa: CASVETAGRSSGYTF

j_gene: TRBJ2-3
v_gene: TRBV30
d_gene: .
CDR3aa: CAWGGTDTQYF

j_gene: TRBJ2-1
v_gene: TRBV10-1
d_gene: TRBD2
CDR3aa: CASSGAGGRELNEQFF

j_gene: TRBJ1-1
v_gene: TRBV29-1
d_gene: .
CDR3aa: CSAEQTEAFF

j_gene: TRBJ2-5
v_gene: TRBV13
d_gene: .
CDR3aa: CASSSATDQETQYF

j_gene: TRBJ2-3
v_gene: TRBV9
d_gene: TRBD2
CDR3aa: CASAASGRQDTQYF

j_gene: TRBJ2-4
v_gene: TRBV27
d_gene: .
CDR3aa: CASSLKQSGTQKKGKNIQYF

j_gene: TRBJ1-2
v_gene: TRBV11-2
d_gene: .
CDR3aa: CASSSMGAGGYTF

j_gene: TRBJ2-2
v_gene: TRBV28
d_gene: .
CDR3aa: CASSLGLRSGNTGELFF

j_gene: TRBJ1-2
v_gene: TRBV18
d_gene: .
CDR3aa: CASSPNIDSPNGYTF

j_gene: TRBJ2-2
v_gene: TRBV5-4
d_gene: TRBD2
CDR3aa: CASSRGGVGGELFF

j_gene: TRBJ2-3
v_gene: TRBV28
d_gene: TRBD2
CDR3aa: CASSVNPGLAGGGGTDTQYF

j_gene: TRBJ2-5
v_gene: TRBV5-1
d_gene: .
CDR3aa: CASSSEIGRGAETQYF

j_gene: TRBJ1-5
v_gene: TRBV29-1
d_gene: .
CDR3aa: CSVGGLAGDLNQPQHF

j_gene: TRBJ1-1
v_gene: TRBV5-1
d_gene: .
CDR3aa: CASSLAINRQIPKNTEAFF

j_gene: TRBJ2-7
v_gene: TRBV28
d_gene: TRBD1
CDR3aa: CASTTSGTVSYEQYF

j_gene: TRBJ2-5
v_gene: TRBV30
d_gene: .
CDR3aa: CAWSQETQYF

j_gene: TRBJ2-5
v_gene: TRBV2
d_gene: .
CDR3aa: CASREETQYF

j_gene: TRBJ1-1
v_gene: TRBV9
d_gene: .
CDR3aa: CASSVRQENTEAFF

j_gene: TRBJ1-2
v_gene: TRBV7-3
d_gene: TRBD1
CDR3aa: CASSTSTGENGYTF

j_gene: TRBJ2-6
v_gene: TRBV21-1
d_gene: .
CDR3aa: CASSLRGSAFGANVLTF

j_gene: TRBJ2-3
v_gene: TRBV14
d_gene: TRBD2
CDR3aa: CASSPPTVLAYTDTQYF

j_gene: TRBJ1-5
v_gene: TRBV28
d_gene: TRBD1
CDR3aa: CASSFRGTGRSNQPQHF

j_gene: TRBJ2-2
v_gene: TRBV10-1
d_gene: .
CDR3aa: CASSRDQAGELFF

j_gene: TRBJ2-7
v_gene: TRBV4-2
d_gene: TRBD2
CDR3aa: CASSQGDLPRGRSPIYEQYF

j_gene: TRBJ2-3
v_gene: TRBV5-1
d_gene: .
CDR3aa: CASSLSQPDTQYF

j_gene: TRBJ1-4
v_gene: TRBV19
d_gene: TRBD1
CDR3aa: CASSVTGASNEKLFF

j_gene: TRBJ2-7
v_gene: TRBV11-2
d_gene: TRBD2
CDR3aa: CASSLAGDLIEQYF

j_gene: TRBJ2-2
v_gene: TRBV29-1
d_gene: TRBD1
CDR3aa: CSLMTGGSGELFF

j_gene: TRBJ2-1
v_gene: TRBV7-6
d_gene: TRBD2
CDR3aa: CASSEPPLAGTYNEQFF

j_gene: TRBJ1-1
v_gene: TRBV7-9
d_gene: .
CDR3aa: CASSSRRDTEAFF

j_gene: TRBJ1-1
v_gene: TRBV7-9
d_gene: .
CDR3aa: CASSLIGASTRAFF

j_gene: TRBJ1-2
v_gene: TRBV5-1
d_gene: .
CDR3aa: CASSEGDLGGYTF

j_gene: TRBJ2-5
v_gene: TRBV27
d_gene: .
CDR3aa: CASRNSEPGETQYF

j_gene: TRBJ2-1
v_gene: TRBV21-1
d_gene: .
CDR3aa: CASSKKDSTADNEQFF

j_gene: TRBJ2-3
v_gene: TRBV9
d_gene: .
CDR3aa: CASSAELATTDTQYF

j_gene: TRBJ2-2
v_gene: TRBV5-4
d_gene: .
CDR3aa: CASSLKGRGGELFF

j_gene: TRBJ2-5
v_gene: TRBV29-1
d_gene: .
CDR3aa: CSGSDTGGGGETQYF

j_gene: TRBJ2-2
v_gene: TRBV7-8
d_gene: .
CDR3aa: CASSLVVRTLQDGTGELFF

j_gene: TRBJ2-1
v_gene: TRBV6-6
d_gene: TRBD2
CDR3aa: CASSYPSGSVNEQFF

j_gene: TRBJ2-1
v_gene: TRBV10-3
d_gene: .
CDR3aa: CAISESGRIYNEQFF

j_gene: TRBJ2-2
v_gene: TRBV28
d_gene: .
CDR3aa: CASSSGVTPGELFF

j_gene: TRBJ2-5
v_gene: TRBV10-3
d_gene: .
CDR3aa: CAISPDGNVETQYF

j_gene: TRBJ2-1
v_gene: TRBV27
d_gene: TRBD1
CDR3aa: CASSIGTGQNEQFF

j_gene: TRBJ2-1
v_gene: TRBV19
d_gene: .
CDR3aa: CASSYRGTEQFF